The entry that follows covers one T cell receptor (beta chain) sequence. From 5'RACE with constant-segment primers came TCR alpha and TCR beta cDNA libraries that carried sample barcodes and UMIs. MiXCR, applied by TCRdb to the 5' RACE reads, yields one record per CDR3 protein. The sample records about 170,000 distinct CDR3 sequences, over 10% being singletons. From germline, CDR1 is SNHLY and CDR2 FYNNEI. The CDR3 loop spans 11 amino acids. Trimming pared 2 bases from V and 9 bases from J, leaving 5 bases between. This sample is drawn from a study of T-cell memory formation after mild COVID-19. Sequencing used PBMCs or a T cell subset sorted from them (not recorded which). V gene TRBV2 combines with J gene TRBJ2-1; no definite D call. The TCR was taken from a man in his late teens or twenties who had mild COVID-19 (a few samples of this study predate the infection). Cell type and time point are not known. The CDR3: CASSERSEQFF. Written as DNA, the CDR3 is TGTGCCAGCAGTGAAAGGTCTGAGCAGTTCTTC.